The T cell receptor (beta chain) described here comes from a study of human versus mouse CDR3 diversity and MHC coevolution. Study-level information: immunoSEQ was reported to reach one in 200,000 T cells sensitivity. Study-wide results and caveats: Mice had fewer CDR3 deletions and insertions than humans on average.

With respect to this clone: Its matching antigen is unknown.

With 8 bases removed from V and 0 bases from J, the gap between germline ends came to 14 bases. Germline V lookup: CDR1 MNHEY, CDR2 SMNVEV (reference sequence). The CDR3 spans 16 residues. Naive CD4 T cells were sorted as CD45RO-negative, CD62L-positive. The method was immunoSEQ multiplex PCR; TCRdb's version includes in-frame clones alone and lacks a portion of them. The sample has around 77,000 clones; approximately 90% are singletons. Specimen: naive CD4+ T cells from blood. Described subset: CD45RO-negative CD62L-positive naive CD4 T cells. The sequence was collected from a person aged 30 to 69 in good health. The genes are TRBV27 and TRBJ1-6, with D unclear. As DNA, the CDR3 is TGTGCCAGCCGACAAGCGGACCTCTCCTATAATTCACCCCTCCACTTT. Amino acid sequence: CASRQADLSYNSPLHF.